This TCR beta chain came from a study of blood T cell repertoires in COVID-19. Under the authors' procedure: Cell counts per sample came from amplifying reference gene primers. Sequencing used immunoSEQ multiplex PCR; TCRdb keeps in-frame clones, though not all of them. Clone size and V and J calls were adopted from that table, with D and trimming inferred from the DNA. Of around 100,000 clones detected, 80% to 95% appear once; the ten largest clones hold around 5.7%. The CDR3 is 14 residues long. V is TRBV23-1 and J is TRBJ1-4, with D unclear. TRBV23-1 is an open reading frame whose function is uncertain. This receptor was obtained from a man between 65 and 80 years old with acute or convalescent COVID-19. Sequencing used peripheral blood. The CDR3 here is CIPRPRATNEKLFF. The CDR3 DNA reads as TGCATTCCACGTCCCCGGGCAACTAATGAAAAACTGTTTTTT.